A single sample is the source of the 27 T cell receptor beta chains below, sequenced in a study of blood T cell repertoires in COVID-19. The assay was immunoSEQ multiplex PCR, and TCRdb's table has in-frame clones only and misses some. The sample has around 100,000 clones, roughly 87% seen once. Sequencing input: peripheral blood. Receptor source: a man in his thirties or forties in a cohort sampled during active COVID-19.

This clone was counted between two and nine times. This chain uses TRBV2 with TRBJ2-5; D unresolved. Trimming took 2 bases from V and 4 from J, leaving 8 bases between them. Germline values: CDR1 SNHLY, CDR2 FYNNEI. The CDR3 has 13 amino acids. Written as DNA, the CDR3 is TGTGCCAGCAGTGAATCCCTAGTAGAGACCCAGTACTTC. Translating gives CASSESLVETQYF.

The rearrangement links TRBV5-4 to TRBJ2-1; 7 bases are shared with TRBD2. This CDR3 contains 12 residues. Germline V gives CDR1 SGHNT, CDR2 YYREEE (reference sequence). Trimming at V came to 6 bases and at J to 10 bases, leaving 7 bases not matched to a gene. The CDR3 loop is CASNLERGEQFF. CDR3 sequence (DNA): TGTGCCAGCAACCTCGAGCGGGGAGAGCAGTTCTTC.

The J gene is TRBJ2-7, the V gene TRBV7-9, with D possibly being TRBD2 (5 bases). The CDR3 contains 12 residues. Trimming took 3 bases from V and 5 from J, leaving 8 bases between them. Germline lookup yields CDR1 SEHNR and CDR2 FQNEAQ (reference sequence). Written as DNA, the CDR3 is TGTGCCAGCAGCTTCCCCGGGAACGAGCAGTACTTC. Its protein is CASSFPGNEQYF.

The chain combines TRBV24-1 with TRBJ2-5; D is possibly TRBD1 (6 bases). Trimming took off 4 bases at V and 7 bases at J, with 9 bases between the two ends. The CDR3 is made up of 12 amino acids. Germline loops: CDR1 KGHDR, CDR2 SFDVKD. The CDR3 DNA reads as TGTGCCACCAGTGAAATGACAGGGACCCAGTACTTC. Amino acids: CATSEMTGTQYF.

The J gene is TRBJ1-2, the V gene TRBV6-2 or TRBV6-3; 7 bases match TRBD1. CDR1 and CDR2 (germline): MNHEY, SVGEGT. V shed 0 bases, J shed 3 bases, and the junction held 7 bases outside the gene matches. The CDR3 runs to 16 residues. CDR3 sequence reads: CASSYSLDRRHYGYTF. The CDR3 nucleotides are TGTGCCAGCAGTTACTCCCTGGACAGGAGACACTATGGCTACACCTTC.

This chain joins TRBV5-6 and TRBJ1-2; TRBD1 might be the D (5 bases). Trimming stripped 4 bases from V and 7 bases from J, with 14 bases between. The CDR3 has 13 residues. The germline CDR1 and CDR2 sequences are SGHDT and YYEEEE. The DNA for the CDR3 is TGTGCCAGCAGCCCCGGCCGGGGGGGTGGCTACACCTTC. It specifies CASSPGRGGGYTF.

The chain couples TRBV25-1 to TRBJ1-2, with 8 bases aligning to TRBD1. V lost 4 bases and J lost 13; bases outside the gene matches: 14. The CDR3 loop spans 14 amino acids. From germline, CDR1 is MGHDK and CDR2 SYGVNS. The CDR3 DNA reads as TGTGCCAGCAGTGCCCGGGACAGGTTTGGGGCAAGCACCTTC. Translated: CASSARDRFGASTF.

The chain has TRBV14 and TRBJ1-6; D gene ambiguous. Per the germline V gene, CDR1 is SGHDN and CDR2 is FVKESK. This CDR3 has 16 amino acids. V shed 5 bases and J shed 9 bases, with 20 bases lying between them. CDR3 protein: CASSYGPTRAPSPLHF. The DNA for the CDR3 is TGTGCCAGCAGCTATGGTCCCACGAGGGCCCCTTCACCCCTCCACTTT. Complete variable domain (other parts from reference TRBV14 and TRBJ1-6): EAGVTQFPSHSVIEKGQTVTLRCDPISGHDNLYWYRRVMGKEIKFLLHFVKESKQDESGMPNNRFLAERTGGTYSTLKVQPAELEDSGVYFCASSYGPTRAPSPLHFGNGTRLTVT.

This chain uses TRBV2 with TRBJ2-5; 8 bases are shared with TRBD2. J gave up 5 bases and V 6 bases, and 8 bases lay outside the gene matches. Germline V gene lookup returns CDR1 SNHLY and CDR2 FYNNEI. This CDR3 has 14 residues. The CDR3 is CASRIGGAGETQYF. CDR3 bases: TGTGCCAGCAGGATCGGGGGGGCAGGGGAGACCCAGTACTTC.

V usage is TRBV24-1 and J usage is TRBJ2-1; D is perhaps TRBD2 (6 bases). Trimming took 2 bases from V and 8 from J, leaving 15 bases between them. Germline CDR1 and CDR2: KGHDR and SFDVKD. The CDR3 has 15 amino acids. The CDR3 loop is CATSDSGDGGHEQFF. The DNA of the CDR3 is TGTGCCACCAGTGATTCGGGGGACGGTGGCCATGAGCAGTTCTTC.

This rearrangement joins TRBV20-1 to TRBJ2-7, with D tentatively TRBD1 (5 bases). The CDR3 is made up of 11 amino acids. The germline V gene encodes CDR1 DFQATT and CDR2 SNEGSKA (reference sequence). Trimming pared 5 bases from V and 3 bases from J, leaving 8 bases between. The CDR3 protein is CSAQGSYEQYF. CDR3 nucleotides: TGCAGTGCTCAGGGCAGCTACGAGCAGTACTTC.

This clone came up a few times. The chain joins TRBV9 to TRBJ2-3; D remains ambiguous. Trimming pared 2 bases from V and 4 bases from J, leaving 8 bases between. This CDR3 comprises 13 residues. Germline assignment: CDR1 SGDLS and CDR2 YYNGEE. DNA of the CDR3: TGTGCCAGCAGCGTTATGGGCGCAGATACGCAGTATTTT. The encoded protein is CASSVMGADTQYF.

The chain recombines TRBV10-1 with TRBJ2-5; D is perhaps TRBD1 (6 bases). Germline CDR1 and CDR2: WNHNN and SYGVQD (reference sequence). CDR3 length: 12 residues. The V end lost 5 bases, the J end lost 7 bases, and 11 bases lay between the germline ends. The CDR3 nucleotides are TGCGCCAGCAGTTCCAGGGGTGGGACCCAGTACTTC. Translated, it gives CASSSRGGTQYF.

The chain couples TRBV7-9 to TRBJ1-3; possibly TRBD1 for D (6 bases). The CDR3 contains 15 residues. Germline lookup yields CDR1 SEHNR and CDR2 FQNEAQ (reference sequence). V lost 1 base and J lost 3, with 10 bases in between. The CDR3 DNA is TGTGCCAGCAGCTTAGGGGCAGGGGATGGAAACACCATATATTTT. It translates to CASSLGAGDGNTIYF. Full variable domain (missing parts from reference TRBV7-9 and TRBJ1-3): DTGVSQNPRHKITKRGQNVTFRCDPISEHNRLYWYRQTLGQGPEFLTYFQNEAQLEKSRLLSDRFSAERPKGSFSTLEIQRTEQGDSAMYLCASSLGAGDGNTIYFGEGSWLTVV.

This sequence joins TRBV6-2 or TRBV6-3 and TRBJ2-1; D ambiguous. V was pared by 6 bases and J by 9 bases, with 9 bases between. This CDR3 has 11 amino acids. In germline, CDR1 is MNHEY, CDR2 SVGEGT. Here the CDR3 reads CASSLRVEQFF. The CDR3 DNA is TGTGCCAGCAGCCTCCGGGTTGAGCAGTTCTTC.

The chain couples TRBV27 to TRBJ2-3; TRBD2 agrees at 14 bases. Germline CDR1 MNHEY, CDR2 SMNVEV (reference sequence). The trim removed 7 bases at V and 1 base at J, leaving 10 bases unmatched. The CDR3 loop spans 18 amino acids. The CDR3 region has the DNA TGTGCCAGCACCGCGCGACTAGCGGGGGGGCGGGGCACAGATACGCAGTATTTT. As protein: CASTARLAGGRGTDTQYF.

The J gene is TRBJ1-4, the V gene TRBV19; 9 bases line up with TRBD1. Germline V gives CDR1 LNHDA, CDR2 SQIVND (reference sequence). Trimming took 6 bases from V and 8 from J; bases not matched to a gene: 10. The CDR3 runs 15 residues. The CDR3: CASRPRDRAGEKLFF. In DNA form, the CDR3 reads TGTGCCAGTAGACCGAGGGACAGGGCTGGAGAAAAACTGTTTTTT.

Only a few counts were recorded for this clone. This rearrangement joins TRBV5-6 to TRBJ1-5; 8 positions match TRBD1. CDR3 length: 15 amino acids. The V and J ends lost 3 bases and 5 bases, in that order; junction bases with no gene match: 7. CDR1 and CDR2 from the germline V gene are SGHDT and YYEEEE. The CDR3 DNA sequence: TGTGCCAGCAGCTACGGACAGGGATGGCATCAGCCCCAGCATTTT. Translation: CASSYGQGWHQPQHF.

The chain links TRBV7-3 to TRBJ2-7; maybe TRBD1 (6 bases). Trimming left V 4 bases short and J 7 bases short, with 14 bases between. CDR1 is SGHTA and CDR2 is FQGTGA in the germline V gene. The CDR3 runs to 13 residues. In DNA, the CDR3 is TGTGCCAGCAGCTGGGACCTAACAGGGGAGCAGTACTTC. Translation: CASSWDLTGEQYF. Variable domain in full (rest from reference TRBV7-3 and TRBJ2-7): GAGVSQTPSNKVTEKGKYVELRCDPISGHTALYWYRQSLGQGPEFLIYFQGTGAADDSGLPNDRFFAVRPEGSVSTLKIQRTERGDSAVYLCASSWDLTGEQYFGPGTRLTVT.

The rearrangement uses TRBV29-1 and TRBJ1-4; 8 bases match TRBD1. Looked up from germline, CDR1 is SQVTM and CDR2 is ANQGSEA. With 4 bases clipped from V and 9 bases from J, the junction kept 7 bases outside the gene matches. The CDR3 spans 13 residues. The DNA for the CDR3 is TGCAGCGTTGGCTTAAGGACAGGGAAAAAACTGTTTTTT. Amino acids: CSVGLRTGKKLFF.

The chain is built from TRBV3-1 (or the pseudogene TRBV3-2) and TRBJ2-7; 9 positions agree with TRBD1. Germline CDR1 is LGHDT and CDR2 is YNNKEL (reference sequence). V lost 6 bases, J lost 3 bases, and 3 bases stayed unmatched. The length of the CDR3 is 13 residues. The CDR3 spells CASSRGQGYEQYF. For the CDR3, the DNA is TGTGCCAGCAGTCGGGGACAGGGCTACGAGCAGTACTTC.

The rearrangement joins TRBV18 to TRBJ1-2, with 9 bases aligning to TRBD1. V lost 4 bases to trimming and J lost 8 bases; unmatched junction nucleotides: 8. The CDR3 is made up of 14 amino acids. CDR1 and CDR2 (germline): KGHSH, LQKENI. This chain's CDR3 is CASSQQRTGDGYTF. CDR3 DNA: TGTGCCAGCTCACAGCAAAGGACAGGGGACGGCTACACCTTC.

The rearrangement links TRBV7-2 to TRBJ2-7, with D possibly matching TRBD2 (5 bases). Germline lookup yields CDR1 SGHTA and CDR2 FQGNSA. The V gene lost 5 bases and the J gene lost 3 bases, with 17 bases spanning the gap. This CDR3 is 15 amino acids long. The CDR3 protein is CASSRSFGVNYEQYF. Written as DNA, the CDR3 is TGTGCCAGCAGCCGTTCGTTCGGGGTGAACTACGAGCAGTACTTC.

This chain joins TRBV29-1 and TRBJ2-3; maybe TRBD1 (6 bases). The CDR3 consists of 16 residues. V was cut by 4 bases and J by 4 bases, with 21 bases left in between. Germline values: CDR1 SQVTM, CDR2 ANQGSEA. The CDR3 region is CSVGGGPGIRSDTQYF. DNA of the CDR3: TGCAGCGTTGGAGGGGGACCTGGGATTCGGTCAGATACGCAGTATTTT.

This chain links TRBV7-7 with TRBJ2-1, with a possible D match to TRBD1 (6 bases). The CDR3 has 14 residues. Trimming shortened V by 3 bases and J by 6 bases, and 12 bases separated the two germline ends. Looked up from germline, CDR1 is SSHAT and CDR2 is FNYEAQ (reference sequence). CDR3 sequence (DNA): TGTGCCAGCAGCTTTGGTGGGGGCACCAATGAGCAGTTCTTC. It translates to CASSFGGGTNEQFF.

This chain connects TRBV18 to TRBJ2-2; no firm D call. V was cut by 6 bases and J by 5 bases, with 7 bases left in between. Germline CDR1 KGHSH, CDR2 LQKENI. CDR3 length equals 12 residues. CDR3 sequence reads: CASSPETGELFF. In DNA, the CDR3 is TGTGCCAGCTCCCCGGAGACCGGGGAGCTGTTTTTT. The full variable domain, completed using reference TRBV18 and TRBJ2-2, is NAGVMQNPRHLVRRRGQEARLRCSPMKGHSHVYWYRQLPEEGLKFMVYLQKENIIDESGMPKERFSAEFPKEGPSILRIQQVVRGDSAAYFCASSPETGELFFGEGSRLTVL.

This chain connects TRBV5-4 to TRBJ2-1, with 9 bases identical to TRBD2. Germline-derived CDR1 and CDR2 are SGHNT and YYREEE (reference sequence). The CDR3 is 16 residues long. With V trimmed by 4 bases and J by 4 bases, 9 bases remained unmatched. This CDR3 reads CASSGLSGGLYNEQFF. CDR3 bases: TGTGCCAGCAGCGGACTGAGCGGGGGGTTGTACAATGAGCAGTTCTTC.